Following are 28 T cell receptor beta chains from one sample sequenced in a study of T cell changes during pregnancy in multiple sclerosis. TCRdb's table, derived via immunoSEQ multiplex PCR, lists solely in-frame clones and lacks some. Here the sample spans over 90,000 clones, about nine tenths being singletons. Sequencing was performed on peripheral blood, taken in the second trimester of pregnancy. The origin of the receptors is a female donor in good health, enrolled as a control in a pregnancy study.

For the CDR3, the DNA is TGTGCTAGTGGACGGGGACAGGGCAATGAGCAGTTCTTC. Protein sequence: CASGRGQGNEQFF. The V gene is TRBV12-5, the J gene TRBJ2-1, with 9 bases matching TRBD1. The V and J ends lost 6 bases and 6 bases, in that order; junction bases with no gene match: 3. Looked up from germline, CDR1 is LGHNT and CDR2 is FRNRAP. The CDR3 runs 13 residues.

The chain recombines TRBV30 with TRBJ2-1; the match to TRBD2 covers 10 bases. The germline V gene encodes CDR1 GTSNPN and CDR2 SVGIG (reference sequence). Trimming removed 0 bases from V and 8 bases from J; junction bases left unmatched: 7. This CDR3 contains 15 residues. The CDR3 sequence is CAWSVGLAGADEQFF. The DNA for the CDR3 is TGTGCCTGGAGTGTGGGGCTAGCGGGAGCCGATGAGCAGTTCTTC.

The V and J genes are TRBV27 and TRBJ1-4, with 11 bases fitting TRBD1. Germline CDR1 MNHEY, CDR2 SMNVEV (reference sequence). The length of the CDR3 is 17 residues. The J segment lost 4 bases and the V segment lost 5 bases, leaving 9 bases of the junction unmatched. CDR3 amino acids: CASSPRTGGASNEKLFF. The CDR3 DNA reads TGTGCCAGCAGTCCGCGGACAGGGGGCGCAAGTAATGAAAAACTGTTTTTT.

This chain links TRBV18 with TRBJ1-3, with 9 bases that match TRBD1. The germline V gene encodes CDR1 KGHSH and CDR2 LQKENI. This CDR3 is built from 16 residues. V was clipped by 3 bases and J by 3 bases; unmatched bases: 6. CDR3 loop: CASSPLRTGVGNTIYF. The CDR3 DNA sequence: TGTGCCAGCTCACCGCTACGGACAGGGGTTGGAAACACCATATATTTT.

The chain recombines TRBV19 with TRBJ1-1; unclear D gene. V shed 3 bases and J shed 7 bases, with 15 bases lying between them. This CDR3 spans 14 amino acids. Germline CDR1 is LNHDA and CDR2 is SQIVND (reference sequence). The CDR3 DNA reads TGTGCCAGTAGTATGGGAGCCCGGTCCAGTGAAGCTTTCTTT. It is translated as CASSMGARSSEAFF.

The chain recombines TRBV7-2 with TRBJ1-6; 7 nucleotides line up with TRBD1. The CDR3 contains 14 residues. Per germline, CDR1 SGHTA and CDR2 FQGNSA. V lost 7 bases, J lost 8 bases, and 8 bases stayed unmatched. The CDR3 DNA sequence: TGTGCCAGCAACGCGGGACAGAGCTATTCACCCCTCCACTTT. As protein: CASNAGQSYSPLHF.

The chain combines TRBV5-1 with TRBJ1-1; D is ambiguous. This CDR3 has 14 amino acids. The V end was cut by 3 bases, the J end by 0 bases, with 9 bases between. CDR1 and CDR2 from the germline V gene are SGHRS and YFSETQ. The CDR3 spells CASSSGDLNTEAFF. The CDR3 region has the DNA TGCGCCAGCAGCTCGGGAGACTTGAACACTGAAGCTTTCTTT.

This sequence joins TRBV19 and TRBJ1-1; D remains ambiguous. This CDR3 contains 16 residues. Germline lookup yields CDR1 LNHDA and CDR2 SQIVND (reference sequence). V lost 10 bases and J lost 0, with 21 bases in between. The CDR3 DNA is TGTGCCACCTCCGGCGGTAGTTCGGGGTTGAACACTGAAGCTTTCTTT. Translated: CATSGGSSGLNTEAFF.

This sequence joins TRBV7-2 and TRBJ2-7; D ambiguous. Trimming stripped 4 bases from V and 3 bases from J, with 10 bases between. The V gene's germline CDR1 is SGHTA and CDR2 FQGNSA. The length of the CDR3 is 13 residues. The CDR3 coding sequence is TGTGCCAGCAGCTCGAGGTTCGACTACGAGCAGTACTTC. Translating gives CASSSRFDYEQYF.

V usage is TRBV15 and J usage is TRBJ1-4; the match to TRBD1 covers 12 bases. The CDR3 has 14 amino acids. Germline V gene lookup returns CDR1 LNHNV and CDR2 YYDKDF (reference sequence). The V and J ends lost 7 bases and 7 bases, in that order; junction bases with no gene match: 4. Written as DNA, the CDR3 is TGTGCCACCACCCGGGACAGGGGGCGTGAAAAACTGTTTTTT. Translating it yields CATTRDRGREKLFF. Full variable domain (rest looked up from reference TRBV15 and TRBJ1-4): DAMVIQNPRYQVTQFGKPVTLSCSQTLNHNVMYWYQQKSSQAPKLLFHYYDKDFNNEADTPDNFQSRRPNTSFCFLDIRSPGLGDTAMYLCATTRDRGREKLFFGSGTQLSVL.

V and J are TRBV5-1 and TRBJ2-7; the D gene is possibly TRBD1 (6 bases). V lost 0 bases, J lost 6 bases, and 16 bases lay in between. The CDR3 spans 15 residues. The germline V gene has CDR1 SGHRS and CDR2 YFSETQ. The CDR3 sequence: CASSLGQGKFGEQYF. The CDR3, as DNA: TGCGCCAGCAGCTTGGGGCAGGGGAAGTTCGGCGAGCAGTACTTC.

V and J are TRBV4-1 and TRBJ2-7, with 8 bases fitting TRBD2. Losses at the gene ends were 1 base for V and 2 bases for J; bases not matched to a gene: 4. Germline lookup yields CDR1 MGHRA and CDR2 YSYEKL. CDR3 length: 15 residues. The CDR3 nucleotides are TGCGCCAGCAGCCAAGGACTAGCGACACCCTACGAGCAGTACTTC. It encodes CASSQGLATPYEQYF.

The chain is built from TRBV11-1 and TRBJ2-3, with TRBD1 matching over 10 bases. Looked up from germline, CDR1 is SGHAT and CDR2 is FQDESV (reference sequence). The CDR3 sequence is 16 residues long. V shed 2 bases, J shed 3 bases, and the junction held 5 bases outside the gene matches. The CDR3 sequence: CASSLSGTGVTDTQYF. CDR3 DNA: TGTGCCAGCAGCTTATCCGGGACAGGGGTGACAGATACGCAGTATTTT.

The chain is built from TRBV11-2 and TRBJ2-5; possible D gene TRBD2, 7 bases. Per germline, CDR1 SGHAT and CDR2 FQNNGV. The CDR3 sequence is 17 residues long. V gave up 1 base and J gave up 1 base, with 16 bases separating them. DNA of the CDR3: TGTGCCAGCAGCTTAGTCGCTGGGGGGGGGCCCCAAGAGACCCAGTACTTC. This sequence encodes CASSLVAGGGPQETQYF.

The chain uses TRBV6-5 and TRBJ2-7; 8 positions agree with TRBD2. Germline CDR1 MNHEY, CDR2 SVGAGI. This CDR3 contains 14 residues. Trimming at V came to 5 bases and at J to 0 bases, leaving 3 bases not matched to a gene. The chain's CDR3 is CASSQRGYSYEQYF. CDR3 nucleotides: TGTGCCAGCAGTCAGCGGGGGTACTCCTACGAGCAGTACTTC.

V is TRBV19 and J is TRBJ1-1; maybe TRBD1 (6 bases). This CDR3 is 14 amino acids long. Trimming cost V 4 bases and J 3 bases, with 12 bases left between them. The germline gives CDR1 LNHDA, CDR2 SQIVND (reference sequence). CDR3 bases: TGTGCCAGTAGTACGATCGCAGGGGACACTGAAGCTTTCTTT. As protein: CASSTIAGDTEAFF.

The chain recombines TRBV5-1 with TRBJ2-2, with D tentatively TRBD2 (6 bases). CDR1 SGHRS and CDR2 YFSETQ come from the germline V gene. The CDR3 loop spans 12 amino acids. V was cut by 7 bases and J by 3 bases, with 7 bases left in between. Here the CDR3 DNA reads TGCGCCAGCGGGGGGTACACCGGGGAGCTGTTTTTT. Protein: CASGGYTGELFF.

J is TRBJ2-7 and V is TRBV7-8; 9 bases are shared with TRBD1. Germline trimming cut 5 bases from V and 0 bases from J; bases unmatched to any gene: 5. Germline-derived CDR1 and CDR2 are SGHVS and FQNEAQ. The CDR3 runs 15 residues. CDR3 nucleotide sequence: TGTGCCAGCAGCGCACAGGGGGCCCTCTCCTACGAGCAGTACTTC. It is translated as CASSAQGALSYEQYF.

The chain has TRBV5-6 and TRBJ2-1; 13 bases are shared with TRBD2. There are 16 residues in the CDR3. Germline assignment: CDR1 SGHDT and CDR2 YYEEEE. After removal of 4 bases from V and 5 bases from J, the junction contained 6 bases not matched to a gene. The CDR3 nucleotides are TGTGCCAGCAGCCGACTAACTAGCGGGAGGGACAATGAGCAGTTCTTC. It specifies CASSRLTSGRDNEQFF.

The genes are TRBV27 and TRBJ2-2, with 9 bases that match TRBD1. The CDR3 runs to 16 residues. Germline V gives CDR1 MNHEY, CDR2 SMNVEV (reference sequence). V dropped 5 bases and J dropped 9; count of bases not matched to a gene: 13. The CDR3 DNA is TGTGCCAGCAGTCATTCTCCGGGACAGGGCCTGTGGGAGCTGTTTTTT. Residues: CASSHSPGQGLWELFF.

The chain recombines TRBV28 with TRBJ2-7; 11 bases fit TRBD2. The junction had 4 bases not matched to a gene; V was cut back by 3 bases and J by 3 bases. Germline values: CDR1 MDHEN, CDR2 SYDVKM. The CDR3 consists of 15 residues. CDR3 coding DNA: TGTGCCAGCAGTTTCCCGACTAGCGGGAACTACGAGCAGTACTTC. This codes for CASSFPTSGNYEQYF.

The chain uses TRBV27 and TRBJ1-2; 10 bases agree with TRBD1. Germline V gene sequence: CDR1 MNHEY, CDR2 SMNVEV (reference sequence). This CDR3 has 16 residues. V lost 5 bases to trimming and J lost 4 bases; unmatched junction nucleotides: 10. In nucleotides, the CDR3 is TGTGCCAGCAGTCAGAGACAGGGGGCCAATAGCTATGGCTACACCTTC. Translated, it gives CASSQRQGANSYGYTF.

The chain joins TRBV7-2 to TRBJ2-3; 12 nucleotides align to TRBD2. Germline trimming cut 0 bases from V and 4 bases from J; bases unmatched to any gene: 17. This CDR3 has 21 amino acids. Per the germline V gene, CDR1 is SGHTA and CDR2 is FQGNSA. The CDR3 DNA is TGTGCCAGCAGCTTAGCCCGGGAACAAGCCCGGGCTAGCGGGAGGGCAGATACGCAGTATTTT. This gives the protein CASSLAREQARASGRADTQYF.

This rearrangement joins TRBV25-1 to TRBJ2-1; 7 nucleotides agree with TRBD2. The CDR3 contains 15 residues. V lost 6 bases, J lost 5 bases, and 10 bases stayed unmatched. Germline V gives CDR1 MGHDK, CDR2 SYGVNS. The CDR3 sequence: CASSPWSGGNNEQFF. For the CDR3, the DNA is TGTGCCAGCAGCCCGTGGTCGGGGGGAAACAATGAGCAGTTCTTC.

With respect to this clone: Other DNA variants within this sample encode the same CDR3. The rearrangement uses TRBV6-6 and TRBJ2-5, with 7 bases identical to TRBD2. CDR3 size: 13 residues. Per germline, CDR1 MNHNY and CDR2 SVGAGI (reference sequence). V lost 0 bases to trimming and J lost 5 bases; unmatched junction nucleotides: 0. Here the CDR3 reads CASSYSGGETQYF. CDR3 DNA sequence: TGTGCCAGCAGTTACTCGGGAGGGGAGACCCAGTACTTC.

This CDR3 is CAWDQGRNTIYF. Here the CDR3 DNA reads TGTGCCTGGGATCAGGGGAGAAACACCATATATTTT. The V call is TRBV30, the J call TRBJ1-3; possible D gene TRBD1, 6 bases. V was trimmed by 5 bases and J by 5 bases, leaving 10 bases between them. The CDR3 sequence is 12 residues long. Germline V lookup: CDR1 GTSNPN, CDR2 SVGIG (reference sequence).

The chain employs TRBV9 and TRBJ2-3, with a possible D match to TRBD2 (6 bases). Germline V gene sequence: CDR1 SGDLS, CDR2 YYNGEE. The CDR3 loop spans 16 amino acids. V was cut by 0 bases and J by 5 bases, with 16 bases left in between. CDR3 sequence reads: CASSVAGGGARDTQYF. As DNA, the CDR3 is TGTGCCAGCAGCGTAGCGGGCGGAGGGGCACGAGATACGCAGTATTTT. Drawing the rest from reference TRBV9 and TRBJ2-3, the complete variable domain is DSGVTQTPKHLITATGQRVTLRCSPRSGDLSVYWYQQSLDQGLQFLIQYYNGEERAKGNILERFSAQQFPDLHSELNLSSLELGDSALYFCASSVAGGGARDTQYFGPGTRLTVL.

V and J are TRBV27 and TRBJ1-1; 9 bases match TRBD1. The CDR3 runs 15 residues. Germline V gene data show CDR1 as MNHEY and CDR2 as SMNVEV (reference sequence). Unmatched junction bases numbered 8, after V lost 4 bases and J lost 5 bases. CDR3 residues: CASSSLQGARTEAFF. The CDR3, as DNA: TGTGCCAGCAGTTCGCTACAGGGGGCTAGGACTGAAGCTTTCTTT.